This TCR beta chain was recovered during a study of T cell responses to AZD1222 COVID-19 vaccine. Study outcomes and limitations: Reports indicate that nearly half of spike-specific TCRs are directed at unmutated variant regions.

Comments on this clone: What it binds is unknown.

CDR1 and CDR2 from the germline V gene are SGHTA and FQGNSA. V shed 4 bases and J shed 1 base, with 14 bases lying between them. The CDR3 sequence is 16 residues long. Produced via immunoSEQ multiplex PCR; TCRdb's table is partial and in-frame only. This sample has approximately 85,000 clones; about 86% occur once, and the top ten carry 6.5% to 7.5%. The receptor's source is an adult in good health. The chain couples TRBV7-2 to TRBJ1-5; possible D gene TRBD1, 5 bases. This specimen consisted of peripheral blood, obtained on day 0 of AZD1222 vaccination. CDR3 nucleotide sequence: TGTGCCAGCAGCTCCACCGGGACCAGCAGCAATCAGCCCCAGCATTTT. As protein: CASSSTGTSSNQPQHF.